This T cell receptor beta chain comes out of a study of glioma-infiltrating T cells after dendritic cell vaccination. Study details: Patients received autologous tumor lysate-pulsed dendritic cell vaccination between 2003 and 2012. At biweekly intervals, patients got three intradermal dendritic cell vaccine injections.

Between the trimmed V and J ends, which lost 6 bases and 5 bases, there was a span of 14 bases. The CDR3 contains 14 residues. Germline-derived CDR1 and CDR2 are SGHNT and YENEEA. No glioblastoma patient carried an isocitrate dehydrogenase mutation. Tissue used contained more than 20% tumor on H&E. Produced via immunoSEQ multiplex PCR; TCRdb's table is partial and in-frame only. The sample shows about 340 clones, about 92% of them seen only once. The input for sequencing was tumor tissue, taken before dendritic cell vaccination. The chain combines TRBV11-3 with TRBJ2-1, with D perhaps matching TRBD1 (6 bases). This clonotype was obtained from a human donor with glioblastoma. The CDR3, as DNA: TGTGCCAGCAGTCAGGGGTCGGTGGACAATGAGCAGTTCTTC. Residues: CASSQGSVDNEQFF.